The 22 T cell receptor beta chains listed next were all sequenced from one sample in a study of blood T cell repertoires in COVID-19. Assay used: immunoSEQ multiplex PCR; TCRdb lists only in-frame clones, some missing. The data contain 300,000 to 350,000 clones, about nine tenths of them singletons. The sample taken for sequencing was peripheral blood. Receptors originate from a young man with active or convalescent COVID-19.

The CDR3 protein is CASSSHRGGSGANVLTF. The CDR3 coding sequence is TGTGCCAGCAGTTCTCACAGGGGGGGCTCTGGGGCCAACGTCCTGACTTTC. The V gene is TRBV27, the J gene TRBJ2-6; D may be TRBD1 (8 bases). Germline V gene sequence: CDR1 MNHEY, CDR2 SMNVEV (reference sequence). This CDR3 spans 17 amino acids. Deletions cut 4 bases from V and 0 bases from J, with 13 bases between. Using reference TRBV27 and TRBJ2-6 for the parts outside the CDR3, the full variable domain is EAQVTQNPRYLITVTGKKLTVTCSQNMNHEYMSWYRQDPGLGLRQIYYSMNVEVTDKGDVPEGYKVSRKEKRNFPLILESPSPNQTSLYFCASSSHRGGSGANVLTFGAGSRLTVL.

A few counts support this clone. This chain joins TRBV3-1 (or the pseudogene TRBV3-2) and TRBJ1-4, with TRBD1 as a possible D gene (5 bases). Per germline, CDR1 LGHDT and CDR2 YNNKEL (reference sequence). CDR3 size: 18 residues. Trimming removed 4 bases at V and 7 bases at J, with 25 bases between. The CDR3 here is CASSPSLGGNRGVEKLFF. The CDR3 coding sequence is TGTGCCAGCAGCCCCTCCCTCGGGGGTAACCGTGGTGTTGAAAAACTGTTTTTT.

The J gene is TRBJ1-6, the V gene TRBV3-1 (or the pseudogene TRBV3-2); possibly TRBD1 for D (5 bases). V lost 1 base and J lost 8, with 12 bases in between. There are 15 residues in the CDR3. The germline V gene encodes CDR1 LGHDT and CDR2 YNNKEL (reference sequence). CDR3 sequence: CASSQASGYDSPLHF. CDR3 DNA: TGTGCCAGCAGCCAAGCGTCAGGGTATGATTCACCCCTCCACTTT.

The chain couples TRBV7-6 to TRBJ2-1; 9 bases fit TRBD2. With 1 base clipped from V and 5 bases from J, the junction kept 3 bases outside the gene matches. CDR1 is SGHVS and CDR2 is FNYEAQ in the germline V gene. The CDR3 is 15 residues long. The CDR3 DNA is TGTGCCAGCAGCTTAGGCGGGGGGGCGAACAATGAGCAGTTCTTC. This codes for CASSLGGGANNEQFF.

This clone was seen a single time. The chain combines TRBV12-3 or TRBV12-4 with TRBJ1-5; unclear D gene. V dropped 4 bases and J dropped 6 bases, with 10 bases sitting between them. The CDR3 consists of 13 residues. The CDR3 coding sequence is TGTGCCAGCAGTTCGCAAGCCTTTCAGCCCCAGCATTTT. It codes for CASSSQAFQPQHF.

The chain recombines TRBV5-1 with TRBJ1-5; possibly TRBD1 for D (5 bases). With 0 bases removed from V and 0 bases from J, the gap between germline ends came to 10 bases. The CDR3 loop spans 16 amino acids. Germline CDR1 SGHRS, CDR2 YFSETQ. Here the CDR3 DNA reads TGCGCCAGCAGCTTGGATGCAGGGCCTAGCAATCAGCCCCAGCATTTT. Amino acid sequence: CASSLDAGPSNQPQHF.

The rearrangement uses TRBV19 and TRBJ2-7; 11 bases map to TRBD2. The germline CDR1 and CDR2 sequences are LNHDA and SQIVND (reference sequence). The CDR3 is 15 amino acids. J lost 4 bases, V lost 5 bases, and 7 bases had no gene match. The CDR3 DNA sequence: TGTGCCAGTAGTGGAACGGGACTAGCGGATTACGAGCAGTACTTC. The encoded protein is CASSGTGLADYEQYF.

In its sample, this clone was seen once. Here the CDR3 reads CASSPMPRLTGEQFF. The CDR3 region has the DNA TGTGCCAGCAGTCCTATGCCGCGACTCACGGGTGAGCAGTTCTTC. The chain has TRBV28 and TRBJ2-1; D ambiguous. The CDR3 is 15 amino acids. Germline V lookup: CDR1 MDHEN, CDR2 SYDVKM. V gave up 5 bases and J gave up 9 bases, with 20 bases separating them.

This chain joins TRBV7-8 and TRBJ1-1; D is unresolved. Germline V lookup: CDR1 SGHVS, CDR2 FQNEAQ. The CDR3 loop spans 16 amino acids. Trimming pared 4 bases from V and 1 base from J, leaving 16 bases between. The CDR3 DNA reads TGTGCCAGCAGCTCAGACCGGGAATATGGGAACACTGAAGCTTTCTTT. It is translated as CASSSDREYGNTEAFF.

The chain couples TRBV27 to TRBJ2-3, with 7 bases fitting TRBD1. The CDR3 consists of 14 residues. Germline V gene sequence: CDR1 MNHEY, CDR2 SMNVEV (reference sequence). Losses at the gene ends were 7 bases for V and 4 bases for J; bases not matched to a gene: 8. The CDR3 is CASKTTGPADTQYF. Written as DNA, the CDR3 is TGTGCCAGCAAAACGACAGGGCCCGCAGATACGCAGTATTTT.

Remarks on this clone: Mismatch with germline at one junction end may stem from a read error. V gene TRBV13 combines with J gene TRBJ2-1, with 9 bases that match TRBD2. This CDR3 has 14 residues. Per germline, CDR1 PRHDT and CDR2 FYEKMQ (reference sequence). DNA for the CDR3: TGTGCCATCAGCCTCAGCGGGGGGTTTGTTGAGCAGTTCTTC. Protein product: CAISLSGGFVEQFF.

The rearrangement uses TRBV11-3 and TRBJ2-3, with D maybe TRBD1 (7 bases). Trimming shortened V by 0 bases and J by 8 bases, and 9 bases separated the two germline ends. Looked up from germline, CDR1 is SGHNT and CDR2 is YENEEA. The CDR3 totals 13 residues. CDR3 sequence reads: CASSLEEGATQYF. CDR3 bases: TGTGCCAGCAGCTTAGAGGAGGGGGCTACGCAGTATTTT.

This rearrangement joins TRBV18 to TRBJ2-6; the D gene is possibly TRBD1 (6 bases). Germline CDR1 and CDR2: KGHSH and LQKENI. The CDR3 sequence is 17 residues long. V lost 6 bases and J lost 0, with 15 bases in between. DNA for the CDR3: TGTGCCAGCTCCCTCGGACAGCCCCGCTCTGGGGCCAACGTCCTGACTTTC. Translation gives CASSLGQPRSGANVLTF.

The rearrangement links TRBV27 to TRBJ2-1; TRBD1 is a possible D gene (6 bases). The germline V and J ends were trimmed by 2 bases and 7 bases, with 18 bases remaining between them. The CDR3 loop spans 16 amino acids. Germline CDR1 and CDR2: MNHEY and SMNVEV (reference sequence). Here the CDR3 DNA reads TGTGCCAGCAGTTTACAAGGGGGTTCAACGGGGAATGAGCAGTTCTTC. Translating it yields CASSLQGGSTGNEQFF.

V and J are TRBV19 and TRBJ1-3, with D possibly TRBD1 on 5 matching bases. V was clipped by 7 bases and J by 0 bases, with 22 bases between them. The CDR3 sequence is 18 residues long. Germline CDR1 is LNHDA and CDR2 is SQIVND (reference sequence). The CDR3 DNA reads TGTGCCAGTAAATATGGTGTGGGACTTTCCCCCTCTGGAAACACCATATATTTT. Translated, it gives CASKYGVGLSPSGNTIYF.

The V call is TRBV7-6, the J call TRBJ2-2; D perhaps matches TRBD1 (5 bases). Germline-derived CDR1 and CDR2 are SGHVS and FNYEAQ. Trimming removed 1 base from V and 8 bases from J, with 20 bases in between. The CDR3 has 17 residues. CDR3 bases: TGTGCCAGCAGCTTAGTTTATAGGGAAGGGGCGTCTGGGGAGCTGTTTTTT. Its translation is CASSLVYREGASGELFF.

This rearrangement joins TRBV11-1 to TRBJ2-1, with 7 bases matching TRBD2. CDR1 is SGHAT and CDR2 is FQDESV in the germline V gene (reference sequence). With V trimmed by 0 bases and J by 7 bases, 6 bases remained unmatched. This CDR3 has 15 residues. The CDR3 DNA sequence: TGTGCCAGCAGCTTAGCGGGAGGGCCGCTTAATGAGCAGTTCTTC. Its protein is CASSLAGGPLNEQFF.

V and J are TRBV18 and TRBJ2-1; 8 positions match TRBD1. The CDR3 covers 15 residues. Per germline, CDR1 KGHSH and CDR2 LQKENI. V was clipped by 2 bases and J by 8 bases; unmatched bases: 8. The CDR3 DNA sequence: TGTGCCAGCTCACCAGGGCAGGGGGCAAGGGATGAGCAGTTCTTC. Translating gives CASSPGQGARDEQFF.

The genes are TRBV4-1 and TRBJ2-7; D is possibly TRBD1 (5 bases). The CDR3 extends over 15 amino acids. Trimming pared 0 bases from V and 3 bases from J, leaving 12 bases between. CDR1 and CDR2 (germline): MGHRA, YSYEKL. The CDR3 nucleotides are TGCGCCAGCAGCCAAGAAGGGGAATCGGGCTACGAGCAGTACTTC. It translates to CASSQEGESGYEQYF.

The rearrangement links TRBV2 to TRBJ1-6; D perhaps matches TRBD1 (5 bases). The CDR3 contains 15 residues. Germline values: CDR1 SNHLY, CDR2 FYNNEI. Trimming pared 2 bases from V and 5 bases from J, leaving 10 bases between. CDR3 amino acids: CASSELGAHNSPLHF. CDR3 sequence (DNA): TGTGCCAGCAGTGAACTAGGGGCCCATAATTCACCCCTCCACTTT.

This sequence joins TRBV18 and TRBJ2-7; a weak D match, TRBD2 (6 bases). V lost 2 bases to trimming and J lost 7 bases, with 24 bases between them. The CDR3 sequence is 17 residues long. Looked up from germline, CDR1 is KGHSH and CDR2 is LQKENI. The CDR3 sequence is CASSPGRAGPPGREQYF. CDR3 DNA sequence: TGTGCCAGCTCACCAGGCAGGGCGGGACCACCGGGGCGGGAGCAGTACTTC.

The V gene is TRBV2, the J gene TRBJ1-2; 7 nucleotides agree with TRBD1. The length of the CDR3 is 16 residues. V was clipped by 4 bases and J by 6 bases; unmatched bases: 14. Per germline, CDR1 SNHLY and CDR2 FYNNEI. The CDR3 sequence: CASSGSRDSPEDGYTF. CDR3 DNA: TGTGCCAGCAGTGGATCCCGGGACAGCCCTGAGGATGGCTACACCTTC.